These 4 T cell receptor beta chains were sequenced from one sample in a study of beta chain features in type 1 diabetes (dated by TCRdb to 2016 to 2019). Overall study outcomes, separate from this receptor: In all four CD4+ subsets, TCRB CDR3 length was moderately but significantly shorter in type 1 diabetes patients.

Their cognate antigens are unknown. Receptor amplification or capture employed the immunoSEQ multiplex PCR assay. The entire isolated RNA was reverse transcribed using the High Capacity cDNA Reverse Transcription Kit, and thus expressed TCRB transcripts were sequenced. TCRdb carries this immuneACCESS record with in-frame sequences only. Its versions omit some clonotypes, under half of them owing to an unresolved V gene in the studies checked, with the rest unexplained. Within this sample are about 160,000 clones, with about 9% of them counted one time only. Around 0.56% of the sample rests with the top ten. The sample taken for sequencing was central memory CD4+ T cells from blood. Source of these receptors: a woman between 18 and 29 years old with type 1 diabetes.

This clone turned up a few times. This chain links TRBV28 with TRBJ2-3, with TRBD2 matching 8 bases. Losses at the gene ends were 5 bases for V and 1 base for J; bases not matched to a gene: 11. CDR1 MDHEN and CDR2 SYDVKM come from the germline V gene. This CDR3 region has 17 residues. In DNA form, the CDR3 reads TGTGCCAGCAGTCCCCCGAGCGGGAGAGGAGGCACAGATACGCAGTATTTT. Translation gives CASSPPSGRGGTDTQYF. The full variable domain, with the rest looked up from reference TRBV28 and TRBJ2-3, is DVKVTQSSRYLVKRTGEKVFLECVQDMDHENMFWYRQDPGLGLRLIYFSYDVKMKEKGDIPEGYSVSREKKERFSLILESASTNQTSMYLCASSPPSGRGGTDTQYFGPGTRLTVL.

This clone was found a few times. The rearrangement joins TRBV6-6 to TRBJ2-7; D remains unclear. Trimming took off 8 bases at V and 4 bases at J, with 9 bases between the two ends. This CDR3 comprises 11 residues. Germline V gene lookup returns CDR1 MNHNY and CDR2 SVGAGI (reference sequence). The CDR3 sequence is CASVKAYEQYF. CDR3 bases: TGTGCCAGCGTAAAAGCTTACGAGCAGTACTTC.

J is TRBJ2-1 and V is TRBV7-3; D unresolved. The length of the CDR3 is 15 residues. The germline gives CDR1 SGHTA, CDR2 FQGTGA. V shed 2 bases and J shed 5 bases, with 13 bases lying between them. This CDR3 reads CASSLGLATDNEQFF. The CDR3 nucleotides read TGTGCCAGCAGCTTAGGGCTGGCTACAGACAATGAGCAGTTCTTC.

The chain uses TRBV7-3 and TRBJ2-5; maybe TRBD2 (5 bases). Trimming removed 5 bases at V and 3 bases at J, with 16 bases between. The CDR3 extends over 15 amino acids. CDR1 SGHTA and CDR2 FQGTGA come from the germline V gene. The DNA of the CDR3 is TGTGCCAGCAGCAATCGGACTGAAAACGAAGAGACCCAGTACTTC. Its protein is CASSNRTENEETQYF.